This T cell receptor (beta chain) was sequenced during a study of T-cell reconstitution after alpha-beta-depleted transplantation in children. This CDR3 contains 10 residues. Germline CDR1 and CDR2: LGHDT and YNNKEL (reference sequence). Trimming removed 11 bases from V and 2 bases from J, with 6 bases in between. This clonotype was counted only a few times. The library targeted TCRbeta and was prepared with unique molecular identifiers. MiXCR was run by TCRdb on the PCR reads, yielding one entry per CDR3 protein. The sample shows 200,000 to 250,000 distinct CDR3 sequences, about 9.5% of them seen only once.

The origin of this receptor is a human donor who donated a stem cell graft to a child with acute lymphoblastic leukemia. Sequencing was performed on PBMCs from the stem cell graft donor, taken from the stem cell graft. This sequence joins TRBV3-1 and TRBJ1-1; D unclear. CDR3 DNA: TGTGCCGCCGGAAACACTGAAGCTTTCTTT. Protein product: CAAGNTEAFF.